Following are 28 T cell receptor beta chains from one sample sequenced in a study of CD8 T cells in Susac syndrome. An input of about 0.45 to 1 ug of RNA was subjected to reverse transcription using random hexamers. Using its own MiXCR run on the immunoSEQ multiplex PCR reads, TCRdb lists one record per CDR3 protein. This table holds fewer than 150,000 distinct CDR3 sequences, roughly 94% found once. What was sequenced was CD8+ T cells from PBMCs. The receptors stem from a human donor in good health.

The chain recombines TRBV12-3 or TRBV12-4 with TRBJ2-1; D gene ambiguous. CDR3 size: 14 residues. V lost 2 bases and J lost 3, with 8 bases in between. This chain's CDR3 is CASSLKTIYNEQFF. The CDR3 bases are TGTGCCAGCAGTTTAAAAACTATCTACAATGAGCAGTTCTTC.

This clonotype came up once. The V gene is TRBV25-1, the J gene TRBJ2-5, with D hard to call. CDR1 is MGHDK and CDR2 is SYGVNS in the germline V gene. CDR3 size: 14 residues. V gave up 6 bases and J gave up 5 bases, with 16 bases separating them. CDR3 loop: CASSPPIVLETQYF. The CDR3, as DNA: TGTGCCAGCAGCCCCCCGATCGTCCTGGAGACCCAGTACTTC. The full variable domain, rest sourced from reference TRBV25-1 and TRBJ2-5, is EADIYQTPRYLVIGTGKKITLECSQTMGHDKMYWYQQDPGMELHLIHYSYGVNSTEKGDLSSESTVSRIRTEHFPLTLESARPSHTSQYLCASSPPIVLETQYFGPGTRLLVL.

The V and J genes are TRBV20-1 and TRBJ2-7; 10 positions match TRBD2. V was pared by 0 bases and J by 6 bases, with 14 bases of the junction left unmatched. Germline-derived CDR1 and CDR2 are DFQATT and SNEGSKA (reference sequence). CDR3 length: 17 amino acids. CDR3 in amino acids: CSARDILAGAWASEQYF. Written as DNA, the CDR3 is TGCAGTGCTAGAGATATCCTAGCGGGAGCCTGGGCTTCCGAGCAGTACTTC.

This rearrangement joins TRBV12-3 or TRBV12-4 to TRBJ2-7, with a tentative D call TRBD2 (6 bases). The CDR3 has 13 amino acids. V was cut by 5 bases and J by 4 bases, with 12 bases left in between. The CDR3 nucleotides read TGTGCCAGCAGTCCAACGGGACTTTACGAGCAGTACTTC. It specifies CASSPTGLYEQYF.

To note about this clonotype: At one end the junction does not follow the germline gene, possibly because of a read error. The rearrangement joins TRBV25-1 to TRBJ1-2, with a tentative D call TRBD1 (5 bases). In germline, CDR1 is MGHDK, CDR2 SYGVNS. This CDR3 comprises 13 residues. DNA of the CDR3: TGTGCCAGCAGGGAATCAGGGAACTATGGCTACACCTTC. Its protein is CASRESGNYGYTF.

The chain combines TRBV6-6 with TRBJ2-5; D gene uncertain. Trimming took 7 bases from V and 1 from J, leaving 10 bases between them. The CDR3 totals 13 residues. The germline V gene has CDR1 MNHNY and CDR2 SVGAGI (reference sequence). CDR3 DNA sequence: TGTGCCAGCACCGTTACTTCCCAAGAGACCCAGTACTTC. Protein product: CASTVTSQETQYF.

The V call is TRBV29-1, the J call TRBJ2-2; tentatively, D is TRBD1 (6 bases). V was shortened by 7 bases and J by 2 bases, with 11 bases between the two germline ends. The germline CDR1 and CDR2 sequences are SQVTM and ANQGSEA. This CDR3 has 13 amino acids. The CDR3 sequence: CSALGTNTGELFF. DNA for the CDR3: TGCAGCGCCCTCGGGACAAACACCGGGGAGCTGTTTTTT.

This clonotype appeared once. The chain uses TRBV7-2 and TRBJ1-2, with 8 bases that match TRBD1. Per germline, CDR1 SGHTA and CDR2 FQGNSA. Trimming at V came to 1 base and at J to 7 bases, leaving 5 bases not matched to a gene. The CDR3 extends over 14 amino acids. The CDR3 nucleotides read TGTGCCAGCAGCTTAGTGGACAGGGAGCGTGGCTACACCTTC. This translates into CASSLVDRERGYTF.

J is TRBJ1-1 and V is TRBV28; no definite D call. Germline V CDR1 and CDR2: MDHEN, SYDVKM. This CDR3 is 12 amino acids long. With 4 bases removed from V and 3 bases from J, the gap between germline ends came to 6 bases. CDR3 nucleotide sequence: TGTGCCAGCAGTTCGCGCTACACTGAAGCTTTCTTT. It yields the protein CASSSRYTEAFF. The full variable domain, completed using reference TRBV28 and TRBJ1-1, is DVKVTQSSRYLVKRTGEKVFLECVQDMDHENMFWYRQDPGLGLRLIYFSYDVKMKEKGDIPEGYSVSREKKERFSLILESASTNQTSMYLCASSSRYTEAFFGQGTRLTVV.

This chain joins TRBV29-1 and TRBJ1-1; no definite D call. Germline CDR1 reads SQVTM; CDR2 reads ANQGSEA. V lost 6 bases and J lost 7, with 6 bases in between. This CDR3 spans 9 amino acids. The chain's CDR3 is CSVDYEAFF. CDR3 nucleotide sequence: TGCAGCGTCGATTATGAAGCTTTCTTT.

This chain uses TRBV27 with TRBJ2-7; TRBD2 matches at 13 bases. The CDR3 loop spans 15 amino acids. The germline V gene encodes CDR1 MNHEY and CDR2 SMNVEV (reference sequence). The trim removed 5 bases at V and 2 bases at J, leaving 3 bases unmatched. The CDR3 loop is CASSLGLAGAYEQYF. CDR3 nucleotide sequence: TGTGCCAGCAGTCTAGGACTAGCGGGAGCCTACGAGCAGTACTTC.

J is TRBJ1-1 and V is TRBV27; D might be TRBD1 (6 bases). The CDR3 covers 15 residues. The germline gives CDR1 MNHEY, CDR2 SMNVEV (reference sequence). Trimming shortened V by 7 bases and J by 2 bases, and 17 bases separated the two germline ends. The DNA of the CDR3 is TGTGCCAGCAACCCCCGACAGGAGATAAACACTGAAGCTTTCTTT. As protein: CASNPRQEINTEAFF.

V is TRBV27 and J is TRBJ2-7; D may be TRBD1 (6 bases). Germline CDR1 and CDR2: MNHEY and SMNVEV (reference sequence). CDR3 length: 14 residues. V dropped 7 bases and J dropped 3 bases, with 16 bases sitting between them. The CDR3: CASKQGGLYYEQYF. The CDR3 nucleotides read TGTGCCAGCAAACAGGGTGGGCTTTACTACGAGCAGTACTTC.

This sequence joins TRBV27 and TRBJ2-1; D may be TRBD1 (5 bases). Trimming took 10 bases from V and 1 from J, leaving 11 bases between them. CDR1 and CDR2 (germline): MNHEY, SMNVEV (reference sequence). The CDR3 has 13 residues. CDR3 bases: TGTGCCACTTTGGACACTTCCTACAATGAGCAGTTCTTC. It codes for CATLDTSYNEQFF.

The chain carries TRBV20-1 and TRBJ2-1, with 14 nucleotides matching TRBD2. The CDR3 spans 13 residues. V gave up 3 bases and J gave up 10 bases; unmatched junction bases: 2. The V gene's germline CDR1 is DFQATT and CDR2 SNEGSKA (reference sequence). The CDR3 nucleotides read TGCAGTGCTAGGGGACTAGCGGGAGTGGAGCAGTTCTTC. Amino acid sequence: CSARGLAGVEQFF.

The chain carries TRBV20-1 and TRBJ2-1; D is unresolved. Trimming removed 0 bases from V and 2 bases from J, with 17 bases in between. Germline CDR1 DFQATT, CDR2 SNEGSKA (reference sequence). The CDR3 loop spans 17 amino acids. The CDR3 sequence: CSARDGSQKATYNEQFF. CDR3 sequence (DNA): TGCAGTGCTAGAGACGGCAGCCAGAAAGCTACCTACAATGAGCAGTTCTTC.

The rearrangement joins TRBV7-9 to TRBJ2-1; D not resolved. The CDR3 has 15 residues. CDR1 and CDR2 (germline): SEHNR, FQNEAQ (reference sequence). Deletions cut 5 bases from V and 8 bases from J, with 19 bases between. The DNA of the CDR3 is TGTGCCAGCAGCCCTTCCACTCTTACGGTCCATGAGCAGTTCTTC. This codes for CASSPSTLTVHEQFF.

The rearrangement uses TRBV28 and TRBJ1-2; 9 bases agree with TRBD1. In germline, CDR1 is MDHEN, CDR2 SYDVKM. This CDR3 comprises 15 residues. Losses at the gene ends were 5 bases for V and 4 bases for J; bases not matched to a gene: 8. The CDR3 sequence: CASSPRDRVVYGYTF. The CDR3 nucleotides are TGTGCCAGCAGTCCCCGGGACAGGGTAGTCTATGGCTACACCTTC.

The V gene is TRBV3-1, the J gene TRBJ2-5, with TRBD1 as a possible D gene (5 bases). Between the trimmed V and J ends, which lost 4 bases and 3 bases, there was a span of 15 bases. The CDR3 contains 15 residues. Germline loops: CDR1 LGHDT, CDR2 YNNKEL (reference sequence). The CDR3 sequence is CASSPSRTFEETQYF. CDR3 bases: TGTGCCAGCAGCCCCTCCCGGACATTCGAAGAGACCCAGTACTTC.

The chain uses TRBV7-9 and TRBJ2-7; either TRBD1 or TRBD2 may supply D (6 bases each). Trimming cost V 2 bases and J 7 bases, with 12 bases left between them. This CDR3 has 13 residues. CDR1 is SEHNR, CDR2 FQNEAQ, per germline (reference sequence). CDR3 protein: CASSLRGAREQYF. CDR3 DNA sequence: TGTGCCAGCAGCTTAAGGGGGGCGCGTGAGCAGTACTTC.

The rearrangement joins TRBV27 to TRBJ2-7, with D possibly TRBD1 on 5 matching bases. The CDR3 has 14 residues. V was trimmed by 2 bases and J by 7 bases, leaving 15 bases between them. Germline values: CDR1 MNHEY, CDR2 SMNVEV (reference sequence). In DNA, the CDR3 is TGTGCCAGCAGTTTAGGGGCAGTCCCTCGAGAGCAGTACTTC. It specifies CASSLGAVPREQYF.

The chain joins TRBV15 to TRBJ2-7; TRBD1 or TRBD2 may be the D gene (5 bases each). This CDR3 comprises 14 residues. V gave up 6 bases and J gave up 5 bases, with 17 bases separating them. CDR1 LNHNV and CDR2 YYDKDF come from the germline V gene (reference sequence). The CDR3 DNA follows: TGTGCCACCAGTGCGCCGGGACCGGGCGACGAGCAGTACTTC. It yields the protein CATSAPGPGDEQYF.

The chain has TRBV28 and TRBJ2-1; D not certain. CDR1 and CDR2 from the germline V gene are MDHEN and SYDVKM. The V end was cut by 6 bases, the J end by 8 bases, with 20 bases between. This CDR3 spans 15 amino acids. CDR3 loop: CASSSLGGPAYEQFF. Written as DNA, the CDR3 is TGTGCCAGCAGCAGTTTAGGTGGGCCAGCCTATGAGCAGTTCTTC.

This chain joins TRBV2 and TRBJ2-7, with D maybe TRBD2 (6 bases). This CDR3 comprises 13 residues. CDR1 is SNHLY and CDR2 is FYNNEI in the germline V gene. Trimming removed 7 bases from V and 4 bases from J, with 14 bases in between. The CDR3 spells CASKPGGEYEQYF. The CDR3 DNA is TGTGCCAGCAAGCCAGGAGGGGAATACGAGCAGTACTTC.

This clonotype was counted once. V usage is TRBV9 and J usage is TRBJ1-2, with 12 bases aligning to TRBD1. Germline CDR1 SGDLS, CDR2 YYNGEE. The CDR3 runs to 16 residues. Losses at the gene ends were 0 bases for V and 2 bases for J; bases not matched to a gene: 2. This CDR3 is CASSVAGTGGNYGYTF. The CDR3 DNA is TGTGCCAGCAGCGTAGCCGGGACAGGGGGCAACTATGGCTACACCTTC.

This clonotype was counted a single time. The chain combines TRBV27 with TRBJ1-2, with D possibly TRBD1 on 6 matching bases. V was pared by 7 bases and J by 1 base, with 10 bases between. Germline CDR1 MNHEY, CDR2 SMNVEV (reference sequence). The CDR3 totals 13 residues. CDR3 sequence reads: CASKGGLNYGYTF. CDR3 bases: TGTGCCAGCAAAGGGGGGCTTAACTATGGCTACACCTTC.

CDR3 sequence reads: CATSRALRGPGANVLTF. CDR3 coding DNA: TGTGCCACCAGCAGAGCTTTGCGGGGGCCCGGGGCCAACGTCCTGACTTTC. The J gene is TRBJ2-6, the V gene TRBV15, with a weak D call TRBD2 (7 bases). The germline V and J ends were trimmed by 1 base and 4 bases, with 14 bases remaining between them. The CDR3 totals 17 residues. The V gene's germline CDR1 is LNHNV and CDR2 YYDKDF (reference sequence).

The chain is built from TRBV4-3 and TRBJ1-5; D is uncertain. V was pared by 8 bases and J by 0 bases, with 14 bases between. The germline V gene has CDR1 LGHNA and CDR2 YSLEER. The CDR3 extends over 15 amino acids. The CDR3 bases are TGCGCCAGCGTACCTGGGGAATATAGCAATCAGCCCCAGCATTTT. This sequence encodes CASVPGEYSNQPQHF.